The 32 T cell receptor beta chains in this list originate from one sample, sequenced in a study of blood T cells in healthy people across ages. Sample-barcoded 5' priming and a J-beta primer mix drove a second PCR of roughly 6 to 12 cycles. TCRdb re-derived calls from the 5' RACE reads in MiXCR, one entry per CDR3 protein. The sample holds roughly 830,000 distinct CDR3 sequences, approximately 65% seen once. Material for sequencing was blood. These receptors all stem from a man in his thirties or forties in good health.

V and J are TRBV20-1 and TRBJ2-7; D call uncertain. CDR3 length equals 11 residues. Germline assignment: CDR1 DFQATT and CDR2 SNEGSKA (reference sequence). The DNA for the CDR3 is TGCAGCTTAAAAACCCTCTACGAGCAGTACTTC. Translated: CSLKTLYEQYF.

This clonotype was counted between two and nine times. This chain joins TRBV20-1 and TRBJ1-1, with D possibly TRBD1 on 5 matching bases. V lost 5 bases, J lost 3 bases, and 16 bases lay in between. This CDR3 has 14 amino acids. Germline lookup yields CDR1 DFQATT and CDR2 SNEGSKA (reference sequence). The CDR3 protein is CSAPTGEVDTEAFF. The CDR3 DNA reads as TGCAGTGCTCCTACGGGGGAAGTGGACACTGAAGCTTTCTTT.

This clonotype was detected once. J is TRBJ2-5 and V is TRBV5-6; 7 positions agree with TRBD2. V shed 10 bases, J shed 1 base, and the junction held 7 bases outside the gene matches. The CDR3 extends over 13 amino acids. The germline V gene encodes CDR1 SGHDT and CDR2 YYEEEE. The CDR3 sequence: CAGQAGVQETQYF. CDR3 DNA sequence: TGTGCCGGGCAGGCGGGAGTCCAAGAGACCCAGTACTTC.

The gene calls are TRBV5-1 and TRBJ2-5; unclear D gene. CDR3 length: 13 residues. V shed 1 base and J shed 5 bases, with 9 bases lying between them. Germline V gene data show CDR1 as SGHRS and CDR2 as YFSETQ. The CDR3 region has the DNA TGCGCCAGCAGCTTGATGTTTGGCGAGACCCAGTACTTC. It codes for CASSLMFGETQYF.

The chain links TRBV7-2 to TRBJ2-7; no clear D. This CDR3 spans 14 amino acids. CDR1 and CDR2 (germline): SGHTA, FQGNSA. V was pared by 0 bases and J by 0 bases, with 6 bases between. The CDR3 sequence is CASSLAHSSYEQYF. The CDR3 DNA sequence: TGTGCCAGCAGCTTAGCCCACAGCTCCTACGAGCAGTACTTC. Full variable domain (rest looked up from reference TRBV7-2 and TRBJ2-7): GAGVSQSPSNKVTEKGKDVELRCDPISGHTALYWYRQSLGQGLEFLIYFQGNSAPDKSGLPSDRFSAERTGGSVSTLTIQRTQQEDSAVYLCASSLAHSSYEQYFGPGTRLTVT.

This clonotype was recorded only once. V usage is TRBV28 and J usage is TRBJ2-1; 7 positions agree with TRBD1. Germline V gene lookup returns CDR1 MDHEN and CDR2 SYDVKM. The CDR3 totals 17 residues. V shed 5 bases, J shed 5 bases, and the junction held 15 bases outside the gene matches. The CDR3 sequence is CASSPPPWTGNDNEQFF. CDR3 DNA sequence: TGTGCCAGCAGTCCTCCCCCATGGACAGGTAACGACAATGAGCAGTTCTTC.

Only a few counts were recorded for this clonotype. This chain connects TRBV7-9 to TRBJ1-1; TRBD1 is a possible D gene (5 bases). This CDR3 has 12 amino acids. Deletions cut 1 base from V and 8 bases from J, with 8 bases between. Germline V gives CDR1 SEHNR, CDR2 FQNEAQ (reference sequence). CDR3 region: CASSLGGFEAFF. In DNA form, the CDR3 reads TGTGCCAGCAGCTTAGGGGGGTTCGAAGCTTTCTTT.

The CDR3 DNA follows: TGTGCCAGCAGTCGCCAAGGGATGGGTGAGCCCCAGCATTTT. Translation: CASSRQGMGEPQHF. The chain recombines TRBV25-1 with TRBJ1-5; D remains unclear. The V end was cut by 5 bases, the J end by 8 bases, with 16 bases between. Germline V gene data show CDR1 as MGHDK and CDR2 as SYGVNS. The CDR3 contains 14 residues.

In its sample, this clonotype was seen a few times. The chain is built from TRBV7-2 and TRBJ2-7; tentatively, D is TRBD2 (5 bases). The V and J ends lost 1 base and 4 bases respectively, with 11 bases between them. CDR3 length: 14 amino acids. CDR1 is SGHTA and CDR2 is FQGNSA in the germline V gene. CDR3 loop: CASSLEGSHYEQYF. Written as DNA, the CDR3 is TGTGCCAGCAGCTTAGAAGGGAGTCATTACGAGCAGTACTTC.

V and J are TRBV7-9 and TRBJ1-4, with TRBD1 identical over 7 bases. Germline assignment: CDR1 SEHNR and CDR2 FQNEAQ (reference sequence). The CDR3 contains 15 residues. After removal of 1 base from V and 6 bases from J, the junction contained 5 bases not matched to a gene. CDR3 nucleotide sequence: TGTGCCAGCAGCTTAGAAAGGGGGCGCGATGAAAAACTGTTTTTT. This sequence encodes CASSLERGRDEKLFF.

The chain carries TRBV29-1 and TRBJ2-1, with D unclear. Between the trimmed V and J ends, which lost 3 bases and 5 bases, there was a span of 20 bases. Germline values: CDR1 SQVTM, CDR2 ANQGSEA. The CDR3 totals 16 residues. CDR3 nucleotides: TGCAGCGTTGAGGGAACCAGCGCCACCCTTAACAATGAGCAGTTCTTC. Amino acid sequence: CSVEGTSATLNNEQFF.

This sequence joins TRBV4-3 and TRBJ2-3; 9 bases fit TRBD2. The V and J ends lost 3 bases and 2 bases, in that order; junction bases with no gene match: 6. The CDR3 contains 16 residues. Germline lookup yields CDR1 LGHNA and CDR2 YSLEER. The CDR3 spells CASSHRSGGPTDTQYF. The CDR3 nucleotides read TGCGCCAGCAGCCACCGCAGCGGGGGGCCCACAGATACGCAGTATTTT.

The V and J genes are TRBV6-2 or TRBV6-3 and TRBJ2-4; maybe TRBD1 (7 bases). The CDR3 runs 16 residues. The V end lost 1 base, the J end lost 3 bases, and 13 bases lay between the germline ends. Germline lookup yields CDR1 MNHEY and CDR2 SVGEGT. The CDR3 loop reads CASSYYQGGYKNIQYF. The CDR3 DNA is TGTGCCAGCAGTTACTACCAGGGGGGCTACAAAAACATTCAGTACTTC.

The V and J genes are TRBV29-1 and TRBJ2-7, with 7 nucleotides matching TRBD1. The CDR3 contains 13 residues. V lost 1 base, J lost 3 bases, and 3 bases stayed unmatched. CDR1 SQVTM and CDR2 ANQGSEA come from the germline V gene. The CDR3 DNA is TGCAGCGTTGAAGGACAGGGCCACTACGAGCAGTACTTC. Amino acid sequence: CSVEGQGHYEQYF.

In nucleotides, the CDR3 is TGTGCCAGCAGCCAAGGCCGACAGGGGTACATCGGGTTTGATGAGCAGTTCTTC. This translates into CASSQGRQGYIGFDEQFF. The chain combines TRBV3-1 with TRBJ2-1, with 8 bases lining up with TRBD1. Germline CDR1 LGHDT, CDR2 YNNKEL (reference sequence). With V trimmed by 1 base and J by 8 bases, 16 bases remained unmatched. This CDR3 is built from 18 residues.

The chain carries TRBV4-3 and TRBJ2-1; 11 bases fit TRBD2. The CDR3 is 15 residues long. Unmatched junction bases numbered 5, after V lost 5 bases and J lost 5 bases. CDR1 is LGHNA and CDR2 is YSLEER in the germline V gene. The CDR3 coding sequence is TGCGCCAGCAGCAATAGCGGGGGGGCCGACAATGAGCAGTTCTTC. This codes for CASSNSGGADNEQFF.

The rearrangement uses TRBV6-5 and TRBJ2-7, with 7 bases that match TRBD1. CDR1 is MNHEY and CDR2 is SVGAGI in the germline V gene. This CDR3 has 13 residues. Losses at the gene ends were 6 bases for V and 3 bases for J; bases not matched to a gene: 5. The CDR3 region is CASRVTGNYEQYF. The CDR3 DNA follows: TGTGCCAGCAGAGTGACAGGGAACTACGAGCAGTACTTC.

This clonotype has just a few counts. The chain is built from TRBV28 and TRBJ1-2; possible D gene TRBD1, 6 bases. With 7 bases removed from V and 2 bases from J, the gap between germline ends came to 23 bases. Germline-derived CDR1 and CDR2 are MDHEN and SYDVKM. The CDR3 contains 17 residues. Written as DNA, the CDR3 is TGTGCCAGCATCCCGACAGGAGGAGCTACCCTAAACTATGGCTACACCTTC. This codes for CASIPTGGATLNYGYTF.

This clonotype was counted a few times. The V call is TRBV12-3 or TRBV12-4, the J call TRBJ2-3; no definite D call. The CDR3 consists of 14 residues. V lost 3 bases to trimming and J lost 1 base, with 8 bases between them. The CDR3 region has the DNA TGTGCCAGCAGTTTGCTCCCAGGCACAGATACGCAGTATTTT. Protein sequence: CASSLLPGTDTQYF.

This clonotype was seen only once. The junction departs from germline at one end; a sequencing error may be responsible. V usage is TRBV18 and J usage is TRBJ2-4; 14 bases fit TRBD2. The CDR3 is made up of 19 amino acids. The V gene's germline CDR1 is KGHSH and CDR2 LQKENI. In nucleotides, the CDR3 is TGTGCCAGCTCACAAGGACTAGCGGGGGGCTACTTCTACAAAAGCATTCAGTACTTC. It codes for CASSQGLAGGYFYKSIQYF.

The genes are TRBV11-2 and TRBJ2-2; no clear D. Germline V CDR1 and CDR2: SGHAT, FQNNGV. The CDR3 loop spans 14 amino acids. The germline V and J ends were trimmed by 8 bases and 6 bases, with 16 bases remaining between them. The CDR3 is CASERRLLAGELFF. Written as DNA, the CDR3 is TGTGCCAGCGAGCGAAGGCTCCTCGCCGGGGAGCTGTTTTTT.

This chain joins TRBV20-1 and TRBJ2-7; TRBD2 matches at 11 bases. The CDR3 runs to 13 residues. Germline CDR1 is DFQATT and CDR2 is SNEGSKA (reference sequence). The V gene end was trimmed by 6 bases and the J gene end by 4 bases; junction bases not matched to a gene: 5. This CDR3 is CSATGTSGYEQYF. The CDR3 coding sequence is TGCAGTGCCACCGGGACTAGCGGTTACGAGCAGTACTTC.

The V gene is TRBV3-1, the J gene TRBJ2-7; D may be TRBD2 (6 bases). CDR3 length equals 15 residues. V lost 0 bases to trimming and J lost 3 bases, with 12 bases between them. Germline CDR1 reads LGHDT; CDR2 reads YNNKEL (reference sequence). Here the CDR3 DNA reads TGTGCCAGCAGCCAAGATTGGAGGGTCGTCTACGAGCAGTACTTC. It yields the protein CASSQDWRVVYEQYF.

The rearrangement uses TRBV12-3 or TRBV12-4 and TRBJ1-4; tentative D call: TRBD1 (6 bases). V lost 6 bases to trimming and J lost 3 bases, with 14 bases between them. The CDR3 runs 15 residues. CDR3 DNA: TGTGCCAGCAGCCCTTGGGGGGGCGCTAATGAAAAACTGTTTTTT. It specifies CASSPWGGANEKLFF.

In nucleotides, the CDR3 is TGTGCCAGCAGCCAAGTTCCCCAGGGCAGACTCTCTGGGGCCAACGTCCTGACTTTC. It encodes CASSQVPQGRLSGANVLTF. V and J are TRBV4-2 and TRBJ2-6, with D possibly TRBD1 on 5 matching bases. The CDR3 spans 19 residues. CDR1 LGHNA and CDR2 YNFKEQ come from the germline V gene. V gave up 1 base and J gave up 0 bases, with 16 bases separating them.

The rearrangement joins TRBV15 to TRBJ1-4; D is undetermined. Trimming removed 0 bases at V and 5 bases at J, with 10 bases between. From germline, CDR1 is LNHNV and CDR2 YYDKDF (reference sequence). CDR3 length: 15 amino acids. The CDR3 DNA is TGTGCCACCAGCAGAGAGTCAGGAACGAATGAAAAACTGTTTTTT. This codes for CATSRESGTNEKLFF.

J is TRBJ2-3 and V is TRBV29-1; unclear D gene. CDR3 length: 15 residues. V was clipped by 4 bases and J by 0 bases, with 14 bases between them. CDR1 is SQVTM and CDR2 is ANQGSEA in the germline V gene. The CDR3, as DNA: TGCAGCGTTGTCGGCCAGTTCCCAAGCACAGATACGCAGTATTTT. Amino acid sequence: CSVVGQFPSTDTQYF.

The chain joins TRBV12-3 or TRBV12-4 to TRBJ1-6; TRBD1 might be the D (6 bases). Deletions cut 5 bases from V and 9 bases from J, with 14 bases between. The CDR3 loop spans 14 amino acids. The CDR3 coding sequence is TGTGCCAGCAGTCGGACAGCCGGGGGTTCACCCCTCCACTTT. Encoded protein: CASSRTAGGSPLHF.

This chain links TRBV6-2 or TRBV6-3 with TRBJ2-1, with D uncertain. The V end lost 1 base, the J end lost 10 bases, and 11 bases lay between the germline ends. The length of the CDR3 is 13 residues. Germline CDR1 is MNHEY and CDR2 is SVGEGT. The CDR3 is CASSYWLDYEQFF. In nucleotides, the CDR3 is TGTGCCAGCAGTTACTGGTTAGATTACGAGCAGTTCTTC.

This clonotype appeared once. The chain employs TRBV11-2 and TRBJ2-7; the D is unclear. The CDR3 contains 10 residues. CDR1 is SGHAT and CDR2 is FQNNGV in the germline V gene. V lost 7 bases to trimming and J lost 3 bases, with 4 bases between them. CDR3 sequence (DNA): TGTGCCAGCAAGAACTACGAGCAGTACTTC. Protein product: CASKNYEQYF.

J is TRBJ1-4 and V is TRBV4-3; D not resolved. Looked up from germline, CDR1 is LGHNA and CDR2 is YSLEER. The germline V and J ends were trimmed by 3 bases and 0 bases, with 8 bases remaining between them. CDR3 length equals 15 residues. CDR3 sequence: CASSQEGTTNEKLFF. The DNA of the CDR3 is TGCGCCAGCAGCCAGGAGGGAACAACTAATGAAAAACTGTTTTTT.

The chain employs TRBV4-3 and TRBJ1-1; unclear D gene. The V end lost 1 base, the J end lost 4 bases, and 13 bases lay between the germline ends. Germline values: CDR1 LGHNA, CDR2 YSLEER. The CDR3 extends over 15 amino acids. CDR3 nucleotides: TGCGCCAGCAGCCAAGGGTGGAGGGAGAGCACTGAAGCTTTCTTT. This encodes CASSQGWRESTEAFF.